This T cell receptor beta chain was documented in a study of blood T cells in healthy people across ages. Regarding the study as a whole: While age rose, TCR beta diversity per million T cells dropped in a roughly linear way.

CDR3 length: 16 residues. V shed 4 bases and J 0 bases; nucleotides not matched to a gene: 9. Looked up from germline, CDR1 is MDHEN and CDR2 is SYDVKM. This clonotype was counted ten times or more. Its antigen is unidentified. A sample-barcoded 5' primer and a J-beta primer mix were used in a second PCR of about 7 to 12 cycles. Using its own MiXCR run on the 5' RACE reads, TCRdb lists one record per CDR3 protein. Of approximately 900,000 distinct CDR3 sequences listed, almost 30% are singletons. Another study also made use of these data, one on T cells of mothers and their children.

The V and J genes are TRBV28 and TRBJ2-7; TRBD1 agrees at 7 bases. The TCR sequence derives from a woman between 40 and 55 years old in good health. Source material: blood. DNA of the CDR3: TGTGCCAGCAGTTCTCCTGGGACAGCCATCTCCTACGAGCAGTACTTC. Protein sequence: CASSSPGTAISYEQYF.